This TCR beta chain was identified in a study of blood T cell repertoires in COVID-19. Overall study context: Samples of COVID-19 (acute and convalescent) were obtained from the United States, Italy and Spain.

This clone was recorded once. In the original workflow: From reference gene primer amplification, estimates of nucleated cell counts were derived. Sequencing used immunoSEQ multiplex PCR; TCRdb keeps in-frame clones, though not all of them. The DNA gave D and trimming, while V, J and clone size come from that table. The sample holds fewer than 350,000 clones, more than 75% seen once. The clonotype originates from a woman in her 30s who had recovered from COVID-19. The sample consisted of peripheral blood.

The CDR3 coding sequence is TGTGCCATCAGTCGACAGGGAGACTCCTACGAGCAGTACTTC. This codes for CAISRQGDSYEQYF. The rearrangement links TRBV10-3 to TRBJ2-7, with 7 nucleotides matching TRBD1. This CDR3 is built from 14 residues. The trim removed 5 bases at V and 0 bases at J, leaving 4 bases unmatched. Germline CDR1 reads ENHRY; CDR2 reads SYGVKD.